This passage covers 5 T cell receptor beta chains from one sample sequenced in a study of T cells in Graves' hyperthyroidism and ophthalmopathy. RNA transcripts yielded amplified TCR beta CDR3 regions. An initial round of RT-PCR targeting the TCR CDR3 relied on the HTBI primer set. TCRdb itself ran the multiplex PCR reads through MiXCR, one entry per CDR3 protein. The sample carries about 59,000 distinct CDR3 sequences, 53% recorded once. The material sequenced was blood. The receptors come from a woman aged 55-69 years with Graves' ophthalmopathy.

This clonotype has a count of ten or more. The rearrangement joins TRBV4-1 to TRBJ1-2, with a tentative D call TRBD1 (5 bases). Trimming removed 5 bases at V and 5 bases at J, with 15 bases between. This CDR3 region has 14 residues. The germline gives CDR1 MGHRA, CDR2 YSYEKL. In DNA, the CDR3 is TGCGCCAGCAGCTCAGGGCCCAGGCAGTATGGCTACACCTTC. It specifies CASSSGPRQYGYTF.

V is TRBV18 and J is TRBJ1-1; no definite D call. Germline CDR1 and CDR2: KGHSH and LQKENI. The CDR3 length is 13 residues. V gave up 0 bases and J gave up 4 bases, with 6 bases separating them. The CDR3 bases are TGTGCCAGCTCACCACCGGGATCCACTGAAGCTTTCTTT. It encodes CASSPPGSTEAFF.

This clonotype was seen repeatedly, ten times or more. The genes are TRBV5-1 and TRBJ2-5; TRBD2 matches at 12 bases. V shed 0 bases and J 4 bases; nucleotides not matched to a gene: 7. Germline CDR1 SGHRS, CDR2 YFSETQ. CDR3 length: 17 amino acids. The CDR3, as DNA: TGCGCCAGCAGCTTGGGACTAGCGGGAGTAGAGAGAGAGACCCAGTACTTC. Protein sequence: CASSLGLAGVERETQYF.

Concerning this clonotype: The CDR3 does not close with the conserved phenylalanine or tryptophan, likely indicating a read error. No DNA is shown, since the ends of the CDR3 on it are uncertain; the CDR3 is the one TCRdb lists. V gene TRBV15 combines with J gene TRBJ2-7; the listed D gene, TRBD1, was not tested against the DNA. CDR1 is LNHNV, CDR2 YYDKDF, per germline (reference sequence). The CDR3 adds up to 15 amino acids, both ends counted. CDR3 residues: CATSTQGLPSEEQYS.

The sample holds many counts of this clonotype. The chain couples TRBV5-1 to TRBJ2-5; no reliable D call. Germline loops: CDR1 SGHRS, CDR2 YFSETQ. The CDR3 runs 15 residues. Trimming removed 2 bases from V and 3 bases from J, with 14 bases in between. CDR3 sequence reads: CASSFGPAREETQYF. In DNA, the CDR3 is TGCGCCAGCAGCTTCGGGCCAGCCCGAGAAGAGACCCAGTACTTC. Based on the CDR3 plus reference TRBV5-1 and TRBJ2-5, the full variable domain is KAGVTQTPRYLIKTRGQQVTLSCSPISGHRSVSWYQQTPGQGLQFLFEYFSETQRNKGNFPGRFSGRQFSNSRSEMNVSTLELGDSALYLCASSFGPAREETQYFGPGTRLLVL.